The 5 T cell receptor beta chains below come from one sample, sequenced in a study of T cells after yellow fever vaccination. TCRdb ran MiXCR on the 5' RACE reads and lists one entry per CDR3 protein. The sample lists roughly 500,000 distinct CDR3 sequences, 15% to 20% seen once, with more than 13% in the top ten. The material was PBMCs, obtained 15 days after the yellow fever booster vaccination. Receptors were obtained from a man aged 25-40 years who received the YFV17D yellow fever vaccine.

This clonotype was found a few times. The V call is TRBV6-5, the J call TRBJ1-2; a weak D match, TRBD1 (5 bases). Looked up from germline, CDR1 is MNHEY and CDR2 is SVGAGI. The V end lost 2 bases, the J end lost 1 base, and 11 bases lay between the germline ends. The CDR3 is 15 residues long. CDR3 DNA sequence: TGTGCCAGCAGTTACCGGGACTCCGGTAACTATGGCTACACCTTC. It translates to CASSYRDSGNYGYTF.

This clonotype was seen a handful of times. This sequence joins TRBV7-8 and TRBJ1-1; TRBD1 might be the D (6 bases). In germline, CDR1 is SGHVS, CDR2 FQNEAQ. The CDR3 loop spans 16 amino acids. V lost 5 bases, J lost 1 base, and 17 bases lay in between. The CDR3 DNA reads TGTGCCAGCAGCCTCCTCTGGACAGTGTCGAACACTGAAGCTTTCTTT. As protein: CASSLLWTVSNTEAFF.

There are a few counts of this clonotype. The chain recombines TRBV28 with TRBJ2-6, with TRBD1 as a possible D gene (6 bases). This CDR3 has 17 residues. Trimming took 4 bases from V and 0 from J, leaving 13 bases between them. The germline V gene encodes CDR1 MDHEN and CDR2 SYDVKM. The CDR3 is CASSSPGQSSGANVLTF. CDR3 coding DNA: TGTGCCAGCAGTTCTCCGGGACAAAGCTCTGGGGCCAACGTCCTGACTTTC.

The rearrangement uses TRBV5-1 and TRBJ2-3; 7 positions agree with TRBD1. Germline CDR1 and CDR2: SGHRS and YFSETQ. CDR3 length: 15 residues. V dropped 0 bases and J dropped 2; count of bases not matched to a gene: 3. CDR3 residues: CASSLVQGDTDTQYF. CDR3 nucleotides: TGCGCCAGCAGCTTGGTTCAGGGGGACACAGATACGCAGTATTTT. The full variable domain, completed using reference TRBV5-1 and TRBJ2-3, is KAGVTQTPRYLIKTRGQQVTLSCSPISGHRSVSWYQQTPGQGLQFLFEYFSETQRNKGNFPGRFSGRQFSNSRSEMNVSTLELGDSALYLCASSLVQGDTDTQYFGPGTRLTVL.

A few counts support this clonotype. CDR3 sequence: CASSFQLQTGTGELFF. The CDR3 DNA reads as TGCGCCAGCAGCTTTCAACTCCAGACGGGCACCGGGGAGCTGTTTTTT. V gene TRBV4-3 combines with J gene TRBJ2-2; D unresolved. This CDR3 comprises 16 residues. CDR1 and CDR2 from the germline V gene are LGHNA and YSLEER. V lost 5 bases, J lost 4 bases, and 17 bases lay in between.